The clone carrying this T cell receptor (beta chain) was seen only a few times. Authors of the study amplified TCR beta CDR3 regions from RNA transcripts. During a first-round RT-PCR of the TCR CDR3, the HTBI primer set was used. TCRdb reprocessed the multiplex PCR reads with MiXCR, giving one entry per CDR3 protein. This table holds more than 450,000 distinct CDR3 sequences, 12% to 15% found once. Fresh 10 ml peripheral blood yielded PBMCs. The germline gives CDR1 SNHLY, CDR2 FYNNEI. The CDR3 length is 15 residues. Trimming at V came to 4 bases and at J to 4 bases, leaving 6 bases not matched to a gene. This sample is part of a study of T cells in Graves' hyperthyroidism and ophthalmopathy.

The material sequenced was blood. The J gene is TRBJ2-1, the V gene TRBV2, with 8 bases identical to TRBD1. This clonotype was sampled from a woman in her thirties or forties with Graves' hyperthyroidism. As DNA, the CDR3 is TGTGCCAGCAGTGGCTGGACAGGGCCTTACAATGAGCAGTTCTTC. It yields the protein CASSGWTGPYNEQFF.